This TCR beta chain was obtained from a study of T cell responses to AZD1222 COVID-19 vaccine. On this clone itself: The target antigen is unknown.

The table came from immunoSEQ multiplex PCR; TCRdb's copy has only in-frame clones and leaves some out. The data hold about 150,000 clones, with 87% observed a single time. Whether given at about 4 or about 12 weeks, second doses were pooled. Study-level results: Only 5 or 6 people who got AZD1222 tested seropositive at baseline. Spike-wide coverage was observed for vaccine-associated CD4 TCRs, with dominant responses at 160-218 and 743-854.

The TCR comes from an adult who received the AZD1222 COVID-19 vaccine. The sample consisted of peripheral blood, taken 28 days after the second AZD1222 dose.

DNA for the CDR3: TGTGCCAGCAGCGTAGCCCTCCCTAGGGAAACCCAAGAGACCCAGTACTTC. This sequence encodes CASSVALPRETQETQYF. The chain combines TRBV11-2 with TRBJ2-5; D gene unclear. V lost 5 bases, J lost 1 base, and 20 bases lay in between. Per germline, CDR1 SGHAT and CDR2 FQNNGV. The CDR3 contains 17 residues.